The T cell receptor (beta chain) described here comes from a study of blood T cell repertoires in COVID-19. In the study overall: From the United States, Italy and Spain came samples of acute and convalescent COVID-19. PBMCs, B-cell-depleted T cells, or T cells provided the cDNA or gDNA that made up the material.

With V trimmed by 0 bases and J by 5 bases, 3 bases remained unmatched. Germline assignment: CDR1 LGHDT and CDR2 YNNKEL (reference sequence). The CDR3 loop spans 15 amino acids. Original methodology: Scientists estimated how many nucleated cells there were by amplifying reference gene primers. Some clones are missing from TCRdb's copy, which holds only in-frame ones; the method was immunoSEQ multiplex PCR. That table supplies the V and J calls and clone size; D and trimming were determined from the DNA. The data contain about 120,000 clones, roughly four fifths of them singletons. Sequenced input: peripheral blood. V usage is TRBV3-1 (or the pseudogene TRBV3-2) and J usage is TRBJ2-5; TRBD1 agrees at 10 bases. This clonotype was obtained from a human donor in a cohort sampled during active COVID-19. CDR3 in DNA: TGTGCCAGCAGCCAAGACGGGGACAGGGGTGAGACCCAGTACTTC. This translates into CASSQDGDRGETQYF.